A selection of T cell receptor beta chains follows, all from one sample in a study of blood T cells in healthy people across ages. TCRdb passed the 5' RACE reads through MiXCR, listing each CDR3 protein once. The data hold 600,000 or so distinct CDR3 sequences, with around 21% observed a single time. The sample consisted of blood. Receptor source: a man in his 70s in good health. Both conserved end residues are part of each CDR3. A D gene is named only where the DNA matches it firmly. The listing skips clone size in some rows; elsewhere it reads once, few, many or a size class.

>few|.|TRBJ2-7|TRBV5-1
CASSLAAPSNEQYF
TGCGCCAGCAGCTTGGCGGCCCCCTCTAACGAGCAGTACTTC
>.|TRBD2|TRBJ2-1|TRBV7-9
CASRTGTSGTYNEQFF
TGTGCCAGCAGAACCGGGACTAGCGGGACTTACAATGAGCAGTTCTTC
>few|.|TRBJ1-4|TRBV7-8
CASSLDPRWEKLFF
TGTGCCAGCAGCTTAGACCCGAGGTGGGAAAAACTGTTTTTT
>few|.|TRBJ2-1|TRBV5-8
CASSLAPAVDSYNEQFF
TGTGCCAGCAGCTTGGCCCCGGCGGTAGACTCCTACAATGAGCAGTTCTTC
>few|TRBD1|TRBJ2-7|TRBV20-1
CSADRGRNEQYF
TGCAGTGCTGACAGGGGTCGCAACGAGCAGTACTTC
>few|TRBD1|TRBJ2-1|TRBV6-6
CASKLGTGGNEQFF
TGTGCCAGCAAACTAGGGACAGGGGGTAATGAGCAGTTCTTC
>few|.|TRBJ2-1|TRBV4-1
CASSPLGLDAYNEQFF
TGCGCCAGCAGCCCTTTGGGCCTGGACGCCTACAATGAGCAGTTCTTC
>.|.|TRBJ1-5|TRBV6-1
CASRREGSNQPQHF
TGTGCCAGCAGGAGGGAGGGAAGCAATCAGCCCCAGCATTTT
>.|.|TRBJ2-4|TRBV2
CASSPQGAGADARNIQYF
TGTGCCAGCAGCCCCCAAGGCGCAGGGGCTGACGCTAGAAACATTCAGTACTTC
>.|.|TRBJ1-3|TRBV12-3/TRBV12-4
CASSPDRRNTIYF
TGTGCCAGCAGTCCGGACAGACGAAACACCATATATTTT
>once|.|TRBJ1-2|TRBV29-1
CSAEGYTF
TGCAGCGCTGAAGGCTACACCTTC
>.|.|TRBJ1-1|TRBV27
CASSLNRYTEAFF
TGTGCCAGCAGTCTAAACCGGTACACTGAAGCTTTCTTT
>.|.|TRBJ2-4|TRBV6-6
CASSLTGVPETKNIQYF
TGTGCCAGCAGTTTAACGGGCGTCCCTGAAACCAAAAACATTCAGTACTTC
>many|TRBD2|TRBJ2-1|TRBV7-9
CASSLAGGRSYNEQFF
TGTGCCAGCAGCTTAGCAGGCGGGAGAAGCTACAATGAGCAGTTCTTC
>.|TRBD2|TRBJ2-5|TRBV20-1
CSAGGLAMETQYF
TGCAGTGCTGGGGGACTAGCGATGGAGACCCAGTACTTC
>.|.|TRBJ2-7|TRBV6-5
CASRGTAFHEQYF
TGTGCCAGCAGAGGGACCGCTTTCCACGAGCAGTACTTC
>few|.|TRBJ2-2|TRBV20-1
CSATKQGGGNTGELFF
TGCAGTGCTACGAAACAGGGAGGTGGGAACACCGGGGAGCTGTTTTTT
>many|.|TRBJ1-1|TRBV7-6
CASSKQENTEAFF
TGTGCCAGCAGCAAACAAGAGAACACTGAAGCTTTCTTT
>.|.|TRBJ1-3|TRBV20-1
CSARDRRSRNAIYF
TGCAGTGCTAGAGACAGAAGGTCTAGAAACGCCATATATTTT
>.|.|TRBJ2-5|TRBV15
CATSSTPGFRQETQYF
TGTGCCACCAGCAGCACCCCAGGGTTTAGGCAAGAGACCCAGTACTTC
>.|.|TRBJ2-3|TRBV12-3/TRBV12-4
CASSLTRPTRTDTQYF
TGTGCCAGCAGTTTGACCAGACCCACCCGCACAGATACGCAGTATTTT
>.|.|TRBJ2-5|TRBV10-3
CAISESYWETQYF
TGTGCCATCAGTGAGAGCTATTGGGAGACCCAGTACTTC
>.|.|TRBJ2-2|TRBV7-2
CASSINPGTPTGELFF
TGTGCCAGCAGCATAAATCCCGGGACACCCACCGGGGAGCTGTTTTTT
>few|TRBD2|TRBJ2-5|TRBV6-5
CASGREGRETQYF
TGTGCCAGCGGAAGGGAGGGTAGGGAGACCCAGTACTTC
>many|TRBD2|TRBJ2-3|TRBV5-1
CASSGLAGSTDTQYF
TGCGCCAGCAGCGGACTAGCGGGAAGCACAGATACGCAGTATTTT